This TCR beta chain was captured in a study of T-cell memory formation after mild COVID-19. Study outcomes and limitations: For contracting clones, CD4+ ones sat mainly in CM and EM, CD8+ in EMRA.

TCRdb passed the 5' RACE reads through MiXCR, listing each CDR3 protein once. Among about 350,000 distinct CDR3 sequences listed, roughly an eighth were seen once. Regarding this clonotype: The antigen is unknown.

This CDR3 is built from 14 residues. V dropped 5 bases and J dropped 0 bases, with 9 bases sitting between them. Germline CDR1 reads SGHRS; CDR2 reads YFSETQ. Sequenced material: PBMCs or a T cell subset sorted from them (not recorded which). The sequence came from a man between 18 and 35 years old who had mild COVID-19 (a few samples of this study predate the infection). Cell type and time point are not known. This chain uses TRBV5-1 with TRBJ2-1; no reliable D call. The CDR3 here is CASRTPPSYNEQFF. CDR3 nucleotide sequence: TGCGCCAGCAGGACCCCTCCCTCCTACAATGAGCAGTTCTTC. The whole variable domain, remainder taken from reference TRBV5-1 and TRBJ2-1, is KAGVTQTPRYLIKTRGQQVTLSCSPISGHRSVSWYQQTPGQGLQFLFEYFSETQRNKGNFPGRFSGRQFSNSRSEMNVSTLELGDSALYLCASRTPPSYNEQFFGPGTRLTVL.